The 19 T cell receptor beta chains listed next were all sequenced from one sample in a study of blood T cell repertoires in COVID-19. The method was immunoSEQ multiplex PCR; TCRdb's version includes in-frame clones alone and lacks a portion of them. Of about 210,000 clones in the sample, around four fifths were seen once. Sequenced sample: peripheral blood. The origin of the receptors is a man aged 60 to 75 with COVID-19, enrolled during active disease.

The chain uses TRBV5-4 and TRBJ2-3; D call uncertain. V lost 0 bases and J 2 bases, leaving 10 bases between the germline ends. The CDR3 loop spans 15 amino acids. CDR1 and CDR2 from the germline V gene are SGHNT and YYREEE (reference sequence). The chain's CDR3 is CASSLDKSPTDTQYF. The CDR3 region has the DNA TGTGCCAGCAGCTTGGACAAATCTCCCACAGATACGCAGTATTTT.

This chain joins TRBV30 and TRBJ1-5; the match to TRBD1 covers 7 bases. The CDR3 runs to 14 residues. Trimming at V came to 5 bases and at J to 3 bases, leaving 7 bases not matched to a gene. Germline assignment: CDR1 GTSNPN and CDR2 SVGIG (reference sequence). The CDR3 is CAWSKGQNNQPQHF. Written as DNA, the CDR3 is TGTGCCTGGTCAAAGGGACAGAACAATCAGCCCCAGCATTTT.

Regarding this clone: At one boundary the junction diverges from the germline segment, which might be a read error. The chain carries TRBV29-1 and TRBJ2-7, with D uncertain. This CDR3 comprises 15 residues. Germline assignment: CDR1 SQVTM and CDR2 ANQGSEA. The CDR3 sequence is CSVEDLRHSSYAQYF. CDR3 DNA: TGCAGCGTTGAAGATCTTCGGCACAGTTCCTACGCGCAGTACTTC.

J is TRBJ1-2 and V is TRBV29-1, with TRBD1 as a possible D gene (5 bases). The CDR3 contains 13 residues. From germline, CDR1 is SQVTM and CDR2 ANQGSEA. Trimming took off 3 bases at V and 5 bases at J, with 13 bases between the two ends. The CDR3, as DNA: TGCAGCGTTGAGAAGGGGTTGGGGTATGGCTACACCTTC. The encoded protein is CSVEKGLGYGYTF.

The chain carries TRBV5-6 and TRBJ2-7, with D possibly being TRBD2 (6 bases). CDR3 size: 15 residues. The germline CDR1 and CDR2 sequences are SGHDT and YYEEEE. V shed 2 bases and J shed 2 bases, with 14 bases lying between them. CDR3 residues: CASSFAPSAAYEQYF. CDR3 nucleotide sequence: TGTGCCAGCAGCTTTGCCCCTAGCGCCGCCTACGAGCAGTACTTC.

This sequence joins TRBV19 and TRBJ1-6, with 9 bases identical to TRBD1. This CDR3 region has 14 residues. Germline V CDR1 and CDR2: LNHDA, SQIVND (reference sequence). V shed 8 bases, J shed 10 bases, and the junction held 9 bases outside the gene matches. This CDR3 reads CASATDRGVSPLHF. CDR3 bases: TGTGCCAGTGCAACGGACAGGGGCGTATCACCCCTCCACTTT.

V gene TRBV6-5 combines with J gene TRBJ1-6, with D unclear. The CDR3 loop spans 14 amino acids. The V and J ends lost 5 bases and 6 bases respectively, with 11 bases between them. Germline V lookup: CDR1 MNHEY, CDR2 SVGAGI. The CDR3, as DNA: TGTGCCAGCAGTCCGACCCACAGTAATTCACCCCTCCACTTT. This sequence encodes CASSPTHSNSPLHF.

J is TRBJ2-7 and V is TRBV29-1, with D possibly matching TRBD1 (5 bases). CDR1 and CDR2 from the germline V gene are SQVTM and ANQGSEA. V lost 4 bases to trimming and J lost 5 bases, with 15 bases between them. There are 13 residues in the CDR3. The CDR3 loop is CSVGTQGTHEQYF. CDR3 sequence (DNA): TGCAGCGTTGGGACCCAGGGAACCCACGAGCAGTACTTC.

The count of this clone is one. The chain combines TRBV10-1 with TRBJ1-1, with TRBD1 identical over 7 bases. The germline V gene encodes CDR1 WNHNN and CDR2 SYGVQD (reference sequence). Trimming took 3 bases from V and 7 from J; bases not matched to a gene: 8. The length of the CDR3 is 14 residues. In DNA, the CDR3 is TGCGCCAGCAGTGAAGGGACAGCAGGCTATGAAGCTTTCTTT. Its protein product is CASSEGTAGYEAFF.

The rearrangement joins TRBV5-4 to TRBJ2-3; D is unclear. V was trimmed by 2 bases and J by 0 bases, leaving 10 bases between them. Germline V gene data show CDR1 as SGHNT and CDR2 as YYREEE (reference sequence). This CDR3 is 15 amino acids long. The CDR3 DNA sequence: TGTGCCAGCAGCTTCAACCCGACTAGCACAGATACGCAGTATTTT. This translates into CASSFNPTSTDTQYF.

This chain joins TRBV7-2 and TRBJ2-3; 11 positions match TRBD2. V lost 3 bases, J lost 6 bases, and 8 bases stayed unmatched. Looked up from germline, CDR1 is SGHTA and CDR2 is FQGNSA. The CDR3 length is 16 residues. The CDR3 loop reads CASSFSGRAGSDTQYF. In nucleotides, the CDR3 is TGTGCCAGCAGCTTTAGCGGGAGGGCCGGAAGTGATACGCAGTATTTT.

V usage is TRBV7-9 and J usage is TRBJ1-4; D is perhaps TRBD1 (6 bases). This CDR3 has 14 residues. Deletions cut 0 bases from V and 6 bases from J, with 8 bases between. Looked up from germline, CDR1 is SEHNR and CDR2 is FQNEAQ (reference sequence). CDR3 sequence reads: CASSLAGQHEKLFF. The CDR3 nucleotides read TGTGCCAGCAGCTTAGCTGGACAGCATGAAAAACTGTTTTTT.

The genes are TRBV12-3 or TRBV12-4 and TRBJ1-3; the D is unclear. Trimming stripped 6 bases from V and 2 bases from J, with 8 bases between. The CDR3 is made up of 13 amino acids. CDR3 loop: CASSHGAGNTIYF. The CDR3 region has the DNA TGTGCCAGCAGCCACGGGGCTGGAAACACCATATATTTT.

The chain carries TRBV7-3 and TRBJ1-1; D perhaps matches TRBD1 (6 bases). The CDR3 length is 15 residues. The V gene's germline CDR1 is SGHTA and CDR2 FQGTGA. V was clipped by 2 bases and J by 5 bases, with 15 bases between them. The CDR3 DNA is TGTGCCAGCAGCTTATCTTTGGGGGCTCCTACTGAAGCTTTCTTT. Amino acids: CASSLSLGAPTEAFF.

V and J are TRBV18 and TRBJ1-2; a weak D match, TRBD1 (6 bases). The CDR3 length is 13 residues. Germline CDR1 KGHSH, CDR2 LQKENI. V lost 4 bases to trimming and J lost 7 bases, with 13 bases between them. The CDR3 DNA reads TGTGCCAGCTCACGGGCAGGGGTTTCTGGCTACACCTTC. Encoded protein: CASSRAGVSGYTF.

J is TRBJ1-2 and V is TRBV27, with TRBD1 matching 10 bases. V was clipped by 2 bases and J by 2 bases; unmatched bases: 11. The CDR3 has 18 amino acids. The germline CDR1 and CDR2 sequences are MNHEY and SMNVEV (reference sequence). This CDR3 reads CASSLLGGQGNRNYGYTF. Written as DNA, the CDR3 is TGTGCCAGCAGTTTACTAGGGGGACAGGGGAATAGGAACTATGGCTACACCTTC.

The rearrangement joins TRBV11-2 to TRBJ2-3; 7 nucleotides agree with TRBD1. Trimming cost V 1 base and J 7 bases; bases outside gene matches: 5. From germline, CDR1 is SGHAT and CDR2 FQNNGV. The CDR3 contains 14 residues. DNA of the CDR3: TGTGCCAGCAGCTTAGCCGTGACAGGGAATACGCAGTATTTT. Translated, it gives CASSLAVTGNTQYF.

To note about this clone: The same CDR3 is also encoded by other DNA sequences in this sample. The CDR3 loop is CASSVYTGDSGNTIYF. Here the CDR3 DNA reads TGCGCCAGCAGCGTTTATACAGGTGACTCTGGAAACACCATATATTTT. This rearrangement joins TRBV5-1 to TRBJ1-3; a possible D gene is TRBD1 (5 bases). This CDR3 comprises 16 residues. The germline V gene has CDR1 SGHRS and CDR2 YFSETQ. The V gene lost 4 bases and the J gene lost 0 bases, with 14 bases spanning the gap.

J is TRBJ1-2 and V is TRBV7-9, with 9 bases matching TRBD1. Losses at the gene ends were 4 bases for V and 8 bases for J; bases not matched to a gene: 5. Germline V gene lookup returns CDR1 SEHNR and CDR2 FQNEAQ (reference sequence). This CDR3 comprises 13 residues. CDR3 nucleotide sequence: TGTGCCAGCAGCTCGGGACAGGGTGCCGGCTACACCTTC. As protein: CASSSGQGAGYTF.